The 21 T cell receptor beta chains below all came from one sample that was sequenced in a study of immune heterogeneity within non-small cell lung tumors. As template, the study used bulk tumor genomic DNA at about 600 ng per sample. Far-apart biopsies, several per primary tumor, were taken during surgery. Patients had untreated, newly diagnosed non-small cell lung cancer and underwent curative surgery. A multiplex PCR containing 32 V primers and 13 J primers was used to amplify TCR beta CDR3. From the multiplex PCR reads, TCRdb called clonotypes with MiXCR, one entry per CDR3 protein. The sample yields 1,900 or so distinct CDR3 sequences, 25% to 30% seen once. Sequencing was carried out using lung tumor tissue. The receptors here all came from a woman aged 50 to 65 with non-small cell lung cancer.

Comment on this clonotype: Being one base from a much bigger clone, this may be a read error. The chain couples TRBV28 to TRBJ1-1; D call uncertain. The germline V gene has CDR1 MDHEN and CDR2 SYDVKM. The germline V and J ends were trimmed by 5 bases and 3 bases, with 22 bases remaining between them. CDR3 size: 17 residues. The CDR3 region is CASSTNLGWVWDTEAFF. CDR3 coding DNA: TGTGCCAGCAGTACCAATTTAGGGTGGGTTTGGGACACTGAAGCTTTCTTT.

The CDR3: CASSPDPGTQYF. In nucleotides, the CDR3 is TGTGCCAGCAGCCCGGACCCGGGGACCCAGTACTTC. This chain connects TRBV11-2 to TRBJ2-5, with D unclear. The ends were cut back, 5 bases at V and 7 bases at J, with 11 bases in the middle. The CDR3 has 12 amino acids. The germline gives CDR1 SGHAT, CDR2 FQNNGV.

This clonotype was detected a few times. V and J are TRBV4-1 and TRBJ2-5; TRBD1 aligns across 9 bases. Germline V lookup: CDR1 MGHRA, CDR2 YSYEKL. J lost 0 bases, V lost 4 bases, and 6 bases had no gene match. The CDR3 runs 16 residues. In DNA form, the CDR3 reads TGCGCCAGCAGCCCCTCGGGACAGGGAAACCAAGAGACCCAGTACTTC. Protein: CASSPSGQGNQETQYF.

This clonotype is classed as medium-sized. CDR3 nucleotide sequence: TGTGCCACCAGTGATTCGGGGAGGAGTAGCTATGGCTACACCTTC. Its translation is CATSDSGRSSYGYTF. The chain joins TRBV24-1 to TRBJ1-2; D unclear. V gave up 2 bases and J gave up 4 bases, with 13 bases separating them. The germline V gene has CDR1 KGHDR and CDR2 SFDVKD. The CDR3 is made up of 15 amino acids.

The chain joins TRBV11-2 to TRBJ1-3, with D perhaps TRBD1 (6 bases). Trimming pared 3 bases from V and 7 bases from J, leaving 13 bases between. CDR1 is SGHAT and CDR2 is FQNNGV in the germline V gene. CDR3 length: 14 amino acids. In DNA, the CDR3 is TGTGCCAGCAGCTTCCAGGGGTTCAGGAACACCATATATTTT. It encodes CASSFQGFRNTIYF.

The chain employs TRBV19 and TRBJ1-5, with D perhaps matching TRBD1 (6 bases). V was shortened by 5 bases and J by 0 bases, with 14 bases between the two germline ends. From germline, CDR1 is LNHDA and CDR2 SQIVND (reference sequence). The CDR3 contains 16 residues. CDR3 sequence: CASSEDSAYSNQPQHF. In DNA form, the CDR3 reads TGTGCCAGTAGTGAGGACAGTGCCTATAGCAATCAGCCCCAGCATTTT. Drawing the rest from reference TRBV19 and TRBJ1-5, the complete variable domain is DGGITQSPKYLFRKEGQNVTLSCEQNLNHDAMYWYRQDPGQGLRLIYYSQIVNDFQKGDIAEGYSVSREKKESFPLTVTSAQKNPTAFYLCASSEDSAYSNQPQHFGDGTRLSIL.

This clonotype ranks as medium-sized (0.01 to 0.1%). J is TRBJ2-7 and V is TRBV19; maybe TRBD2 (5 bases). This CDR3 has 14 residues. The germline V gene encodes CDR1 LNHDA and CDR2 SQIVND (reference sequence). V lost 4 bases and J 3 bases, leaving 13 bases between the germline ends. For the CDR3, the DNA is TGTGCCAGTAGTAATTCCGCTAGCAGCTACGAGCAGTACTTC. Protein product: CASSNSASSYEQYF.

This clonotype is deemed medium-sized (0.01 to 0.1%). The V and J genes are TRBV12-3 or TRBV12-4 and TRBJ2-6; D is perhaps TRBD1 or TRBD2 (5 bases each). V was clipped by 2 bases and J by 0 bases, with 14 bases between them. This CDR3 spans 18 amino acids. The CDR3 reads CASSLWGRRPSGANVLTF. CDR3 coding DNA: TGTGCCAGCAGTTTATGGGGACGTCGACCCTCTGGGGCCAACGTCCTGACTTTC.

The rearrangement links TRBV6-1 to TRBJ2-7; TRBD2 aligns across 11 bases. V shed 7 bases, J shed 6 bases, and the junction held 11 bases outside the gene matches. This CDR3 spans 15 amino acids. CDR1 is MNHNS and CDR2 is SASEGT in the germline V gene. The CDR3 DNA reads TGTGCCAGCAAAGGGTCAAGACTAGCGGGGTTCGAGCAGTACTTC. Protein product: CASKGSRLAGFEQYF.

This chain uses TRBV5-1 with TRBJ1-1; 8 positions match TRBD1. With V trimmed by 4 bases and J by 1 base, 12 bases remained unmatched. Germline V lookup: CDR1 SGHRS, CDR2 YFSETQ. CDR3 size: 17 residues. CDR3 sequence (DNA): TGCGCCAGCAGCACAGGGGGGAATTTTATCGGGAACACTGAAGCTTTCTTT. Translated: CASSTGGNFIGNTEAFF.

Of note for this clonotype: A single base separates this from a much larger clone, so it may be a read error. The rearrangement uses TRBV27 and TRBJ2-3, with D unresolved. This CDR3 has 15 amino acids. V lost 5 bases and J 2 bases, leaving 14 bases between the germline ends. Germline CDR1 reads MNHEY; CDR2 reads SMNVEV (reference sequence). CDR3 protein: CASSKTVQLTDTQYF. The CDR3 nucleotides read TGTGCCAGCAGTAAGACGGTACAGCTCACAGATACGCAGTATTTT.

This clonotype was seen more than once but under ten times. The chain couples TRBV5-4 to TRBJ1-6; possible D gene TRBD1, 5 bases. The germline CDR1 and CDR2 sequences are SGHNT and YYREEE (reference sequence). This CDR3 is built from 15 residues. Trimming shortened V by 0 bases and J by 6 bases, and 10 bases separated the two germline ends. The CDR3 bases are TGTGCCAGCAGCTTGGACGGGGGAGGTAATTCACCCCTCCACTTT. It specifies CASSLDGGGNSPLHF.

This clonotype was recorded a few times. V is TRBV6-2 or TRBV6-3 and J is TRBJ2-5; TRBD1 matches 7 bases. Germline V gene sequence: CDR1 MNHEY, CDR2 SVGEGT. The V segment lost 2 bases and the J segment 5 bases; nucleotides outside the gene matches: 11. The CDR3 spans 16 residues. This chain's CDR3 is CASSYPDRVRGETQYF. CDR3 coding DNA: TGTGCCAGCAGTTACCCAGACAGGGTGAGAGGGGAGACCCAGTACTTC.

The chain recombines TRBV27 with TRBJ2-7, with D possibly matching TRBD2 (7 bases). The germline V gene has CDR1 MNHEY and CDR2 SMNVEV (reference sequence). The CDR3 is 15 residues long. The V end was cut by 5 bases, the J end by 6 bases, with 20 bases between. The CDR3, as DNA: TGTGCCAGCAGTCCAGAGGGGGAGGGCCGGACCGAGCAGTACTTC. Residues: CASSPEGEGRTEQYF.

The J gene is TRBJ2-2, the V gene TRBV7-3; D gene unclear. This CDR3 contains 14 residues. Trimming took 5 bases from V and 7 from J, leaving 14 bases between them. In germline, CDR1 is SGHTA, CDR2 FQGTGA. CDR3 nucleotide sequence: TGTGCCAGCAGCATAGCCCCCGTGGGCGGGGAGCTGTTTTTT. Residues: CASSIAPVGGELFF. Full variable domain (rest looked up from reference TRBV7-3 and TRBJ2-2): GAGVSQTPSNKVTEKGKYVELRCDPISGHTALYWYRQSLGQGPEFLIYFQGTGAADDSGLPNDRFFAVRPEGSVSTLKIQRTERGDSAVYLCASSIAPVGGELFFGEGSRLTVL.

Comments on this clonotype: A much larger clone differs by one base, so this may be a read error. This sequence joins TRBV5-6 and TRBJ2-3; D might be TRBD1 or TRBD2, each matching 5 bases. Germline V lookup: CDR1 SGHDT, CDR2 YYEEEE. The CDR3 is made up of 14 amino acids. The CDR3, as DNA: TGTGCCAGCGGCTTGGCCAACTGGGGGGATACGCAGTATTTT. This codes for CASGLANWGDTQYF.

This clonotype is termed medium-sized. The CDR3: CASSQVARRLGEKLFF. The CDR3 bases are TGCGCCAGCAGCCAAGTCGCAAGGAGATTGGGTGAAAAACTGTTTTTT. The V and J genes are TRBV4-1 and TRBJ1-4; D is unresolved. CDR1 is MGHRA, CDR2 YSYEKL, per germline. The CDR3 is made up of 16 amino acids. V was pared by 1 base and J by 7 bases, with 16 bases between.

Turning to this clonotype: A much larger clone lies a single base off, so this may be a read error. The genes are TRBV2 and TRBJ1-5; D might be TRBD1 (6 bases). The V and J ends lost 10 bases and 7 bases respectively, with 17 bases between them. The CDR3 is 13 amino acids. Germline V gene sequence: CDR1 SNHLY, CDR2 FYNNEI. Written as DNA, the CDR3 is TGTGCCACCACTACAGGGATGTGGCAGCCCCAGCATTTT. Translated: CATTTGMWQPQHF. The complete variable domain, with remaining parts taken from reference TRBV2 and TRBJ1-5, reads EPEVTQTPSHQVTQMGQEVILRCVPISNHLYFYWYRQILGQKVEFLVSFYNNEISEKSEIFDDQFSVERPDGSNFTLKIRSTKLEDSAMYFCATTTGMWQPQHFGDGTRLSIL.

This clonotype appeared a few times. The chain recombines TRBV20-1 with TRBJ2-3, with D possibly being TRBD2 (5 bases). Germline V gene lookup returns CDR1 DFQATT and CDR2 SNEGSKA (reference sequence). The length of the CDR3 is 12 residues. V lost 6 bases to trimming and J lost 2 bases, with 9 bases between them. The CDR3 here is CSASGFTDTQYF. CDR3 bases: TGCAGTGCGTCGGGGTTCACAGATACGCAGTATTTT.

This clonotype turned up a few times. The chain is built from TRBV20-1 and TRBJ1-5; D is uncertain. Deletions cut 6 bases from V and 0 bases from J, with 18 bases between. Germline V gives CDR1 DFQATT, CDR2 SNEGSKA (reference sequence). CDR3 length equals 16 residues. DNA for the CDR3: TGCAGTGCCCTACGGGGTGGGGATTATAGCAATCAGCCCCAGCATTTT. Encoded protein: CSALRGGDYSNQPQHF.

This chain connects TRBV7-8 to TRBJ1-1, with 8 bases aligning to TRBD1. The germline gives CDR1 SGHVS, CDR2 FQNEAQ. Unmatched junction bases numbered 7, after V lost 3 bases and J lost 10 bases. This CDR3 region has 13 residues. The CDR3 here is CASSFFRTGSAFF. The CDR3 coding sequence is TGTGCCAGCAGCTTTTTCCGGACAGGGTCAGCTTTCTTT.